The clone carrying this T cell receptor (beta chain) has just a few counts. Its matching antigen is unknown. The source of the sample is a study of T cell repertoires in cytomegalovirus infection. Using its own MiXCR run on the reads, TCRdb lists one record per CDR3 protein. Found here are approximately 910,000 distinct CDR3 sequences, around a third of them singletons; the top ten hold more than 13%. V gave up 3 bases and J gave up 6 bases, with 18 bases separating them. CDR1 is MNHEY and CDR2 is SMNVEV in the germline V gene (reference sequence). The length of the CDR3 is 15 residues. The sequence was obtained from a human donor in good health (CMV status not recorded). Some clones in this sample may be carry-over from other donors' samples. Source: cultured CD8+ T cells from PBMCs, taken from culture after CMV antigen stimulation. This rearrangement joins TRBV27 to TRBJ2-7, with D maybe TRBD2 (7 bases). CDR3 bases: TGTGCCAGCAGTTTGGGGGAGGGGGGTGTGGTCGAGCAGTACTTC. Protein sequence: CASSLGEGGVVEQYF.